Listed below are T cell receptor beta chains from one sample, sequenced in a study of shared clonotypes between healthy human individuals. Clones were read by immunoSEQ multiplex PCR, and TCRdb kept only the in-frame ones, dropping some. The sample lists 1,100,000 or so clones; around 82% were seen once. Specimen: memory CD4+ T cells from PBMCs. Receptors were obtained from a man aged 18 to 29 in good health. Some clones in this sample may be carry-over from other donors' samples. Both conserved end residues are part of each CDR3. A D gene is named only where the DNA matches it firmly. Rows may omit the clone size; those that give it use once, few, many or a size class.

CDR3 DNA	CDR3 protein	D gene	J gene	clone size	V gene
TGTGCCAGCAGTGTGATGGCAGCCTACGAGCAGTACTTC	CASSVMAAYEQYF	NA	TRBJ2-7	NA	TRBV6-1
TGCGCCAGCAGCCAAGAAGTGAGGGAAACCGGAAACACCATATATTTT	CASSQEVRETGNTIYF	NA	TRBJ1-3	NA	TRBV4-3
TGTGCCAGTACCCATACGACAGAGAACACCGGGGAGCTGTTTTTT	CASTHTTENTGELFF	NA	TRBJ2-2	few	TRBV19
TGTGCCAGTAGGGCAGGGACACCTCCACATGGCTACACCTTC	CASRAGTPPHGYTF	NA	TRBJ1-2	NA	TRBV19
TGCGCCAGCAGCTTAGGACAGGGGGTAACAGATACGCAGTATTTT	CASSLGQGVTDTQYF	TRBD1	TRBJ2-3	NA	TRBV5-1
TGTGCCAGCAGCCCCGGGAGAACCGCCTACGAGCAGTACTTC	CASSPGRTAYEQYF	NA	TRBJ2-7	few	TRBV7-2
TGCACCAGCAGCCACCGGGATACATCGGATACGCAGTATTTT	CTSSHRDTSDTQYF	NA	TRBJ2-3	NA	TRBV1
TGTGCCAGCAGCAATAGCAATCAGCCCCAGCATTTT	CASSNSNQPQHF	NA	TRBJ1-5	NA	TRBV19
TGTGCCAGCAGTTTCGGGGGTCCCTACGAGCAGTACTTC	CASSFGGPYEQYF	NA	TRBJ2-7	NA	TRBV28
TGTGCCAGCAGCGCCACCGGGACAGGGGGCATCGAGACCCAGTACTTC	CASSATGTGGIETQYF	TRBD1	TRBJ2-5	once	TRBV5-4
TGTGCCAGCAGCTTAGAGGCCAGGGGAGAGACCCAGTACTTC	CASSLEARGETQYF	NA	TRBJ2-5	NA	TRBV7-9
TGTGCCAGCAGTTTTCAAGATTGGGACACTGAAGCTTTCTTT	CASSFQDWDTEAFF	NA	TRBJ1-1	NA	TRBV28
TGTGCCAGCAGCTTCGGGGGCGATCAAGAGACCCAGTACTTC	CASSFGGDQETQYF	NA	TRBJ2-5	NA	TRBV5-4
TGTGCCAGCAGTGAAAGGACTAGCGGGAGCTACGAGCAGTACTTC	CASSERTSGSYEQYF	TRBD2	TRBJ2-7	NA	TRBV25-1
TGCGCCAGCAGTGAGCGCAGGTCGGCCTATGGCTACACCTTC	CASSERRSAYGYTF	NA	TRBJ1-2	NA	TRBV10-2
TGTGCCAGCAGCGGAACGGGAACATCGTCCTACGAGCAGTACTTC	CASSGTGTSSYEQYF	NA	TRBJ2-7	NA	TRBV6-6
TGTGCCAGCAGTGTAGAGACAGGGCCCGCAGATACGCAGTATTTT	CASSVETGPADTQYF	TRBD1	TRBJ2-3	NA	TRBV2
TGTGCCAGCAGTGAACAAGGACAGGGGGCTGCTAACTATGGCTACACCTTC	CASSEQGQGAANYGYTF	TRBD1	TRBJ1-2	NA	TRBV2
TGCGCCAGCAGCTTGGCCCCGGGAGGGCCAGGGAATGAGCAGTTCTTC	CASSLAPGGPGNEQFF	TRBD2	TRBJ2-1	NA	TRBV5-1
TGTGCCAGCAGCCCAGAACAGGGGGCGGTCTATGGCTACACCTTC	CASSPEQGAVYGYTF	TRBD1	TRBJ1-2	NA	TRBV7-2
TGTGCCAGCAGCCAAGGGATACTAGCGGGAAGTGGGGAGACCCAGTACTTC	CASSQGILAGSGETQYF	TRBD2	TRBJ2-5	few	TRBV4-2
TGTGCCAGCAGCAGGGGGACATACTACAATGAGCAGTTCTTC	CASSRGTYYNEQFF	TRBD1	TRBJ2-1	NA	TRBV6-5
TGTGCCAGCATGCCTAGCGGGAGAGGGGGCAATGAGCAGTTCTTC	CASMPSGRGGNEQFF	TRBD2	TRBJ2-1	NA	TRBV28
TGTGCCAGCAGCGACGGGGACTATAAGAGGCCCTACAATGAGCAGTTCTTC	CASSDGDYKRPYNEQFF	TRBD2	TRBJ2-1	NA	TRBV7-9
TGTGCCAGCAGCTTAGCTCGTCCGGGGAACTCTGGAAACACCATATATTTT	CASSLARPGNSGNTIYF	NA	TRBJ1-3	few	TRBV7-2
TGTGCCAGCAGCTCGAGGCAGGGTACCGGGGCCAACGTCCTGACTTTC	CASSSRQGTGANVLTF	NA	TRBJ2-6	NA	TRBV7-3
TGCGCCAGCAGCCAAGATATCCTCTCCCGGCAGTTCTTC	CASSQDILSRQFF	NA	TRBJ2-1	NA	TRBV4-1
TGTGCCAGCAGCTTTAACAGTATGAACACTGAAGCTTTCTTT	CASSFNSMNTEAFF	NA	TRBJ1-1	few	TRBV7-9
TGTGCCAGCAGCCCTACCCGGGGACCCGGGGGCTACACCTTC	CASSPTRGPGGYTF	NA	TRBJ1-2	NA	TRBV7-2
TGCAGCACCCGCAGGGCGGGCACTGAAGCTTTCTTT	CSTRRAGTEAFF	NA	TRBJ1-1	NA	TRBV29-1
TGTGCCAGCAGCTTAGCAGCGGGGGTCTCGGGGGAGACCCAGTACTTC	CASSLAAGVSGETQYF	TRBD2	TRBJ2-5	NA	TRBV7-2
TGCGCCAGCAGCCCCCGGGGACCCGATACGCAGTATTTT	CASSPRGPDTQYF	NA	TRBJ2-3	NA	TRBV5-1
TGCGCCAGCAGCCAAGTAGGGCTCAGACGGGTGCGGAATGAGCAGTTCTTC	CASSQVGLRRVRNEQFF	NA	TRBJ2-1	NA	TRBV4-3
TGTGCCATCAGCCCACAGGGGGCGGACACTGAAGCTTTCTTT	CAISPQGADTEAFF	TRBD1	TRBJ1-1	few	TRBV10-3
TGTGCCTGGAGGGGGAAGCAGTCGCATCAGCCCCAGCATTTT	CAWRGKQSHQPQHF	NA	TRBJ1-5	NA	TRBV30
TGCGCCAGCAGCTTGGCGGCATCGGGAGAGACCCAGTACTTC	CASSLAASGETQYF	NA	TRBJ2-5	NA	TRBV5-1
TGTGCCAGCAGCCCACGCAGGGACGGCACTGAAGCTTTCTTT	CASSPRRDGTEAFF	NA	TRBJ1-1	few	TRBV4-2
TGTGCCAGCAGCGCCCAACAGGGAGTGTGGGGTGGCTACACCTTC	CASSAQQGVWGGYTF	NA	TRBJ1-2	NA	TRBV27
TGTGCCAGCAGCCAACCAAGTCAGGGACCTCGTAGCTACGAGCAGTACTTC	CASSQPSQGPRSYEQYF	NA	TRBJ2-7	NA	TRBV14
TGCGCCAGCAGCCTACAACCGGGACTTCCTGGGTCTGGGGCCAACGTCCTGACTTTC	CASSLQPGLPGSGANVLTF	NA	TRBJ2-6	NA	TRBV5-1
TGCGCCAGCCGTATGTCCGACACGCAAGAGACCCAGTACTTC	CASRMSDTQETQYF	NA	TRBJ2-5	NA	TRBV5-1
TGTGCCAGCAGCTTAAGACTAGCGGGAGTAAGCGAGCAGTACTTC	CASSLRLAGVSEQYF	TRBD2	TRBJ2-7	NA	TRBV7-2
TGTGCCATCAGTAGCCGGGACAGGGCCGATGGCTACACCTTC	CAISSRDRADGYTF	TRBD1	TRBJ1-2	NA	TRBV10-3
TGTGCCAGCAGCCTAAACCGGTATGAGCAGTTCTTC	CASSLNRYEQFF	NA	TRBJ2-1	NA	TRBV4-2
TGCGCCAGCAGCTTAACACACAGCGGGACAGATACGCAGTATTTT	CASSLTHSGTDTQYF	NA	TRBJ2-3	NA	TRBV5-1
TGTGCCAGCAGCTTGGCCCAGGGGGGGTCATATGGCTACACCTTC	CASSLAQGGSYGYTF	TRBD1	TRBJ1-2	NA	TRBV5-4
TGTGCCAGCAGCTTTAGGACAGGGGCGGATTCACCCCTCCACTTT	CASSFRTGADSPLHF	TRBD1	TRBJ1-6	once	TRBV11-2